Presented here are 27 T cell receptor beta chains from one specimen sequenced in a study of control samples from healthy donors and cancer patients. Clones were sequenced by immunoSEQ multiplex PCR, and TCRdb holds only the in-frame ones, with some missing. The sample yields 100,000 to 150,000 clones, less than 90% seen once. Sequenced sample: blood. These receptors all come from a man younger than 35 in good health.

The chain links TRBV20-1 to TRBJ2-7; no clear D. There are 11 residues in the CDR3. CDR1 is DFQATT, CDR2 SNEGSKA, per germline (reference sequence). V shed 4 bases and J shed 6 bases, with 10 bases lying between them. CDR3 amino acids: CSATKGLEQYF. DNA of the CDR3: TGCAGTGCTACCAAGGGCCTCGAGCAGTACTTC.

V usage is TRBV7-9 and J usage is TRBJ1-2; 8 bases line up with TRBD1. With V trimmed by 5 bases and J by 5 bases, 10 bases remained unmatched. Germline CDR1 is SEHNR and CDR2 is FQNEAQ (reference sequence). This CDR3 contains 15 residues. CDR3 coding DNA: TGTGCCAGCAGCCGTCCCCGGGACAGGAAGTATGGCTACACCTTC. Protein: CASSRPRDRKYGYTF.

V is TRBV6-4 and J is TRBJ2-6; D not resolved. CDR3 size: 13 residues. Trimming left V 0 bases short and J 3 bases short, with 0 bases between. Germline V gene lookup returns CDR1 MRHNA and CDR2 SNTAGT. The CDR3 nucleotides read TGTGCCAGCAGTGACTCTGGGGCCAACGTCCTGACTTTC. Protein product: CASSDSGANVLTF.

The gene calls are TRBV13 and TRBJ2-6; D remains unclear. Deletions cut 4 bases from V and 0 bases from J, with 10 bases between. The CDR3 extends over 16 amino acids. CDR1 and CDR2 (germline): PRHDT, FYEKMQ (reference sequence). CDR3 bases: TGTGCCAGCAGCTCCACTCTGGGCTCTGGGGCCAACGTCCTGACTTTC. This sequence encodes CASSSTLGSGANVLTF.

V usage is TRBV9 and J usage is TRBJ2-6; 8 bases fit TRBD1. The germline V gene has CDR1 SGDLS and CDR2 YYNGEE. The trim removed 5 bases at V and 2 bases at J, leaving 12 bases unmatched. CDR3 length: 18 residues. This CDR3 reads CASSDRGTGTTGANVLTF. The DNA for the CDR3 is TGTGCCAGCAGTGATCGTGGGACAGGCACTACTGGGGCCAACGTCCTGACTTTC.

This chain links TRBV15 with TRBJ2-7, with a possible D match to TRBD1 (5 bases). V lost 1 base, J lost 3 bases, and 7 bases lay in between. Germline CDR1 reads LNHNV; CDR2 reads YYDKDF (reference sequence). The CDR3 contains 13 residues. The CDR3 protein is CATSRGQIYEQYF. Written as DNA, the CDR3 is TGTGCCACCAGCAGAGGACAGATCTACGAGCAGTACTTC. Looking up the rest from reference TRBV15 and TRBJ2-7 gives the full variable domain: DAMVIQNPRYQVTQFGKPVTLSCSQTLNHNVMYWYQQKSSQAPKLLFHYYDKDFNNEADTPDNFQSRRPNTSFCFLDIRSPGLGDTAMYLCATSRGQIYEQYFGPGTRLTVT.

This chain joins TRBV12-3 or TRBV12-4 and TRBJ2-1; D unclear. This CDR3 contains 13 residues. With 10 bases removed from V and 0 bases from J, the gap between germline ends came to 10 bases. CDR3 region: CATRKGSYNEQFF. In DNA form, the CDR3 reads TGTGCCACTCGGAAGGGCTCCTACAATGAGCAGTTCTTC.

The chain uses TRBV5-1 and TRBJ2-3, with a weak D call TRBD2 (6 bases). CDR1 and CDR2 (germline): SGHRS, YFSETQ. This CDR3 is built from 14 residues. Trimming stripped 5 bases from V and 1 base from J, with 11 bases between. The CDR3 DNA follows: TGCGCCAGCAGTGATGAGCGGGGCACAGATACGCAGTATTTT. Its protein is CASSDERGTDTQYF.

The rearrangement links TRBV6-5 to TRBJ1-2, with D perhaps matching TRBD1 (6 bases). V was shortened by 4 bases and J by 4 bases, with 13 bases between the two germline ends. Looked up from germline, CDR1 is MNHEY and CDR2 is SVGAGI. This CDR3 has 14 residues. CDR3 sequence (DNA): TGTGCCAGCAGTTCGGGGGGGCTCGGCTATGGCTACACCTTC. This gives the protein CASSSGGLGYGYTF.

The rearrangement uses TRBV7-3 and TRBJ2-1; 10 bases are shared with TRBD1. With V trimmed by 6 bases and J by 3 bases, 5 bases remained unmatched. CDR1 SGHTA and CDR2 FQGTGA come from the germline V gene. This CDR3 region has 15 residues. The CDR3 DNA reads as TGTGCCAGCAGGGGACAGGGGATTGGCTACAATGAGCAGTTCTTC. It is translated as CASRGQGIGYNEQFF.

J is TRBJ2-3 and V is TRBV19, with D possibly being TRBD1 or TRBD2 (6 bases each). There are 15 residues in the CDR3. CDR1 is LNHDA, CDR2 SQIVND, per germline (reference sequence). The germline V and J ends were trimmed by 5 bases and 3 bases, with 15 bases remaining between them. The CDR3: CASSLSGRGTDTQYF. In DNA form, the CDR3 reads TGTGCCAGTAGTCTTAGCGGAAGGGGGACAGATACGCAGTATTTT.

The chain couples TRBV6-2 or TRBV6-3 to TRBJ2-5; D not resolved. The V gene's germline CDR1 is MNHEY and CDR2 SVGEGT. V was shortened by 6 bases and J by 5 bases, with 10 bases between the two germline ends. CDR3 size: 12 residues. The CDR3 region is CASSPVSETQYF. The CDR3 DNA is TGTGCCAGCAGCCCAGTAAGTGAGACCCAGTACTTC.

This chain uses TRBV7-6 with TRBJ1-1; D ambiguous. The V end lost 1 base, the J end lost 3 bases, and 6 bases lay between the germline ends. Germline CDR1 is SGHVS and CDR2 is FNYEAQ. This CDR3 is built from 13 residues. For the CDR3, the DNA is TGTGCCAGCAGCTTAGAGGTGTACACTGAAGCTTTCTTT. This sequence encodes CASSLEVYTEAFF.

The V gene is TRBV6-5, the J gene TRBJ2-4, with no clear D. The CDR3 is made up of 12 amino acids. The V and J ends lost 7 bases and 1 base respectively, with 5 bases between them. CDR1 is MNHEY, CDR2 SVGAGI, per germline. The CDR3, as DNA: TGTGCCAGCATGAGGGCCAAAAACATTCAGTACTTC. Encoded protein: CASMRAKNIQYF.

The V gene is TRBV28, the J gene TRBJ2-7; a possible D gene is TRBD2 (6 bases). The CDR3 spans 14 residues. Trimming cost V 4 bases and J 2 bases, with 12 bases left between them. Germline CDR1 reads MDHEN; CDR2 reads SYDVKM. The CDR3 DNA sequence: TGTGCCAGCAGTTGGGCGGGACCCACCTACGAGCAGTACTTC. It codes for CASSWAGPTYEQYF.

This rearrangement joins TRBV9 to TRBJ1-6; 7 bases line up with TRBD1. The germline V gene encodes CDR1 SGDLS and CDR2 YYNGEE. J was trimmed by 15 bases and V by 4 bases; bases with no gene match: 13. The CDR3 runs 14 residues. The CDR3 is CASSPRRRDSFLHF. In nucleotides, the CDR3 is TGTGCCAGCAGCCCTCGTCGGAGGGACAGTTTCCTCCACTTT. Filled out from reference TRBV9 and TRBJ1-6, the complete variable domain reads DSGVTQTPKHLITATGQRVTLRCSPRSGDLSVYWYQQSLDQGLQFLIQYYNGEERAKGNILERFSAQQFPDLHSELNLSSLELGDSALYFCASSPRRRDSFLHFGNGTRLTVT.

V and J are TRBV10-3 and TRBJ1-3; D uncertain. V lost 3 bases to trimming and J lost 5 bases, with 5 bases between them. The CDR3 spans 12 residues. The germline gives CDR1 ENHRY, CDR2 SYGVKD. DNA for the CDR3: TGTGCCATCAGTGAAGGGAGAAACACCATATATTTT. Its protein is CAISEGRNTIYF.

This clone was picked up a small number of times. The rearrangement uses TRBV6-6 and TRBJ2-3, with D maybe TRBD2 (5 bases). The CDR3 contains 15 residues. Per the germline V gene, CDR1 is MNHNY and CDR2 is SVGAGI (reference sequence). V was pared by 6 bases and J by 1 base, with 14 bases between. DNA for the CDR3: TGTGCCAGCAGCGAGAGGGTGCTGCGCACAGATACGCAGTATTTT. Its protein is CASSERVLRTDTQYF.

V usage is TRBV29-1 and J usage is TRBJ1-2, with no clear D. CDR3 length: 11 amino acids. V dropped 7 bases and J dropped 6 bases, with 12 bases sitting between them. CDR1 SQVTM and CDR2 ANQGSEA come from the germline V gene. The DNA of the CDR3 is TGCAGCGCTGATCGTTCGGATGGCTACACCTTC. As protein: CSADRSDGYTF.

The chain recombines TRBV23-1 with TRBJ1-5, with D possibly being TRBD1 (5 bases). TRBV23-1 is an ORF, with its function uncertain. Trimming cost V 4 bases and J 0 bases, with 16 bases left between them. The CDR3 is 17 residues long. For the CDR3, the DNA is TGCGCCAGCAGTCGCGGGGCAGGATTTTATAGCAATCAGCCCCAGCATTTT. It translates to CASSRGAGFYSNQPQHF.

The chain uses TRBV10-3 and TRBJ1-5; a weak D match, TRBD1 (6 bases). This CDR3 is built from 17 residues. The germline V and J ends were trimmed by 3 bases and 1 base, with 16 bases remaining between them. The germline gives CDR1 ENHRY, CDR2 SYGVKD. CDR3 nucleotide sequence: TGTGCCATCAGTGACGGGGGGGGCGCGGAAAGCAATCAGCCCCAGCATTTT. Its translation: CAISDGGGAESNQPQHF.

The gene calls are TRBV9 and TRBJ2-1, with 12 positions matching TRBD2. The CDR3 runs 17 residues. Germline CDR1 reads SGDLS; CDR2 reads YYNGEE. J was trimmed by 1 base and V by 3 bases; bases with no gene match: 5. This CDR3 is CASSETSGSWSYNEQFF. CDR3 nucleotides: TGTGCCAGCAGCGAGACTAGCGGGAGTTGGTCCTACAATGAGCAGTTCTTC.

This sequence joins TRBV5-1 and TRBJ2-3; a possible D gene is TRBD2 (5 bases). This CDR3 contains 16 residues. Trimming took 4 bases from V and 0 from J, leaving 15 bases between them. From germline, CDR1 is SGHRS and CDR2 YFSETQ. The CDR3 region is CASSAGLLQSTDTQYF. The DNA for the CDR3 is TGCGCCAGCAGCGCTGGACTGCTACAAAGCACAGATACGCAGTATTTT.

A few counts support this clone. V gene TRBV2 combines with J gene TRBJ2-1; 7 positions agree with TRBD2. This CDR3 spans 13 amino acids. V lost 7 bases to trimming and J lost 4 bases; unmatched junction nucleotides: 4. Germline V gene lookup returns CDR1 SNHLY and CDR2 FYNNEI. The CDR3 DNA is TGTGCCAGCATGCGGGAGCAATACAATGAGCAGTTCTTC. Translation: CASMREQYNEQFF. Variable domain in full (rest from reference TRBV2 and TRBJ2-1): EPEVTQTPSHQVTQMGQEVILRCVPISNHLYFYWYRQILGQKVEFLVSFYNNEISEKSEIFDDQFSVERPDGSNFTLKIRSTKLEDSAMYFCASMREQYNEQFFGPGTRLTVL.

The chain combines TRBV3-1 (or the pseudogene TRBV3-2) with TRBJ1-1; the D is unclear. The CDR3 covers 16 residues. V lost 6 bases and J 3 bases, leaving 20 bases between the germline ends. CDR1 and CDR2 from the germline V gene are LGHDT and YNNKEL (reference sequence). CDR3 bases: TGTGCCAGCAGACCTAGCGGTGGTGTAAGTTACACTGAAGCTTTCTTT. Translation gives CASRPSGGVSYTEAFF.

The genes are TRBV14 and TRBJ2-1, with D possibly matching TRBD2 (6 bases). The CDR3 is 13 residues long. V was trimmed by 0 bases and J by 12 bases, leaving 12 bases between them. From germline, CDR1 is SGHDN and CDR2 FVKESK. The DNA for the CDR3 is TGTGCCAGCAGCCAAGATTTAGGGCGGGGGCAGTTCTTC. Translating gives CASSQDLGRGQFF.

This clone was seen only a few times. The genes are TRBV11-2 and TRBJ2-2, with 8 bases fitting TRBD1. Germline assignment: CDR1 SGHAT and CDR2 FQNNGV. J was trimmed by 5 bases and V by 2 bases; bases with no gene match: 7. The CDR3 is 16 residues long. DNA of the CDR3: TGTGCCAGCAGCTTAAGAGATTACAGGGGGACCGGGGAGCTGTTTTTT. Amino acids: CASSLRDYRGTGELFF.